This section outlines one TCR beta chain sequence together with its context. Its target is unknown. This sample was taken from a study of cytomegalovirus exposure and HLA in healthy donors. Across the study: Of all 398 donors who were genotyped, about 84% belonged to the Caucasian-associated ancestry cluster. Study outcomes and limitations: The classifier reportedly diagnosed cytomegalovirus status with high specificity and sensitivity. Previously analyzed data showed that most TCR beta V segments were productive at a frequency of about 87% or about 30%.

Trimming shortened V by 5 bases and J by 4 bases, and 17 bases separated the two germline ends. From germline, CDR1 is LNHDA and CDR2 SQIVND (reference sequence). The CDR3 contains 15 residues. PCR employed 60 Vbeta and 13 Jbeta primers. TCRdb keeps only in-frame clones here, not all; method: immunoSEQ multiplex PCR. In all, the sample yields about 200,000 clones. The sequence derives from a girl aged 2 to 10 in good health and CMV-seropositive. The source material was PBMCs. The chain combines TRBV19 with TRBJ2-5, with D perhaps TRBD1 (5 bases). CDR3 nucleotides: TGTGCCAGTAGTGCCTCGGACATTGTTCCAGAGACCCAGTACTTC. It encodes CASSASDIVPETQYF. The full variable domain, with the rest looked up from reference TRBV19 and TRBJ2-5, is DGGITQSPKYLFRKEGQNVTLSCEQNLNHDAMYWYRQDPGQGLRLIYYSQIVNDFQKGDIAEGYSVSREKKESFPLTVTSAQKNPTAFYLCASSASDIVPETQYFGPGTRLLVL.